The present entry profiles one T cell receptor beta chain with its context. V lost 7 bases to trimming and J lost 10 bases; unmatched junction nucleotides: 8. The CDR3 runs 14 residues. Per the germline V gene, CDR1 is MNHNS and CDR2 is SASEGT. Repertoires were generated with immunoSEQ multiplex PCR, while TCRdb's copy carries only in-frame clones and drops some. Of about 64,000 clones in the sample, around 97% were seen once. The data originate from a study of T cell changes during pregnancy in multiple sclerosis. The sample in question was CD8+ T cells from peripheral blood mononuclear cells, obtained after pregnancy. V is TRBV6-1 and J is TRBJ1-6, with 9 bases that match TRBD1. This clonotype was obtained from a female donor with multiple sclerosis, enrolled in a pregnancy study. The chain's CDR3 is CASTPGQGGSPLHF. As DNA, the CDR3 is TGTGCCAGCACCCCGGGACAGGGAGGGTCACCCCTCCACTTT.